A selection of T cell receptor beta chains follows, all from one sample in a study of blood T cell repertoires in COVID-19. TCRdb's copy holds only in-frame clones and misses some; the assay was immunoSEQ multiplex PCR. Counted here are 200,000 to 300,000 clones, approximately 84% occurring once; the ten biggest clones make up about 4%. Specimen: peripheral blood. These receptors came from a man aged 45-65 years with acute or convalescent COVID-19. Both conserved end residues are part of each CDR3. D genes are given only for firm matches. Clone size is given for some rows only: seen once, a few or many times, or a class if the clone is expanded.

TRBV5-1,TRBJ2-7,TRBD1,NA,CASSPFGTAVYEQYF,TGCGCCAGCAGTCCCTTCGGGACAGCGGTCTACGAGCAGTACTTC
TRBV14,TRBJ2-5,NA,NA,CASSSEEANQETQYF,TGTGCCAGCAGCTCGGAGGAGGCAAATCAAGAGACCCAGTACTTC
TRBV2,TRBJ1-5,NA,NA,CASTLSGNQPQHF,TGTGCCAGCACCCTGTCCGGCAATCAGCCCCAGCATTTT
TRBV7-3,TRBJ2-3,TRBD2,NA,CASSRGGRADTQYF,TGTGCCAGCTCGCGGGGGGGCCGGGCAGATACGCAGTATTTT
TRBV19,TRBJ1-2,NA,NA,CASSSGQLANYGYTF,TGTGCCAGTAGCAGCGGACAGTTGGCCAACTATGGCTACACCTTC
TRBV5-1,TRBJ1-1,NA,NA,CASSGWVGGNTEAFF,TGCGCCAGCAGCGGGTGGGTAGGGGGGAACACTGAAGCTTTCTTT
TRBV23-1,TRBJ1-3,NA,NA,CASSQGHSDSGNTIYF,TGCGCCAGCAGTCAGGGACACTCTGACTCTGGAAACACCATATATTTT
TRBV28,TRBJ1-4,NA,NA,CASRLDGDLSSWGKLFF,TGTGCCAGCAGATTGGACGGGGACTTGTCGAGTTGGGGAAAACTGTTTTTT
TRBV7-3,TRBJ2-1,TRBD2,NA,CASSLLSEAGNYNEQFF,TGTGCCAGCAGCTTACTCTCCGAAGCGGGAAACTACAATGAGCAGTTCTTC
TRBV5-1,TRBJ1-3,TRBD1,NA,CASSPSTGSGNTIYF,TGCGCCAGCAGCCCGTCGACAGGGAGTGGAAACACCATATATTTT
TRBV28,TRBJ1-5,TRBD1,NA,CASSFRTGASNQPQHF,TGTGCCAGCAGTTTCAGGACAGGGGCAAGCAATCAGCCCCAGCATTTT
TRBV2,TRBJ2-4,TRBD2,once,CASSVGLAGDIQYF,TGTGCCAGCAGTGTCGGACTAGCGGGAGACATTCAGTACTTC
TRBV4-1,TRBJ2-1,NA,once,CASSQGGVNEQFF,TGCGCCAGCAGCCAAGGGGGGGTCAATGAGCAGTTCTTC
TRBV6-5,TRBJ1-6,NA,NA,CAGGRTEGSSPLHF,TGTGCCGGCGGAAGGACAGAGGGGAGTTCACCCCTCCACTTT
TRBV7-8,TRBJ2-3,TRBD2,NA,CASSLEGRLAVDTQYF,TGTGCCAGCAGCTTAGAAGGGCGACTAGCGGTAGATACGCAGTATTTT
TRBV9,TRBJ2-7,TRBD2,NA,CASSVGISGSYEQYF,TGTGCCAGCAGCGTAGGGATTAGCGGGAGTTACGAGCAGTACTTC
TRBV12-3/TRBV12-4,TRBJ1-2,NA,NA,CASSLGRGDGYTF,TGTGCCAGCAGTTTAGGCAGGGGCGATGGCTACACCTTC